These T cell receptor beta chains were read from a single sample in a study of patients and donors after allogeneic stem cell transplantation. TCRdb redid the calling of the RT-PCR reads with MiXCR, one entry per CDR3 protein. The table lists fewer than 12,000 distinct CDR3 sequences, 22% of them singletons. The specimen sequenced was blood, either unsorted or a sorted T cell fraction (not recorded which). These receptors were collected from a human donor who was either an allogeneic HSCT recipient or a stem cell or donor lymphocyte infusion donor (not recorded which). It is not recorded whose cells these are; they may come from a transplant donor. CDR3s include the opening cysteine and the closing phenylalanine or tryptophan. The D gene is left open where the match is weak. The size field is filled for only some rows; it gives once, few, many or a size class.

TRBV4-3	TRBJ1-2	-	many	CASSQDGGRNYGYTF	TGCGCCAGCAGCCAAGACGGAGGACGAAACTATGGCTACACCTTC
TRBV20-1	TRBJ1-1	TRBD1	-	CSASRGMDTEAFF	TGCAGTGCTAGCAGGGGGATGGACACTGAAGCTTTCTTT
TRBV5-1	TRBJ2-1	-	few	CASSLDPGNAYNEQFF	TGCGCCAGCAGCTTGGATCCGGGTAATGCCTACAATGAGCAGTTCTTC
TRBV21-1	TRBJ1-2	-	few	CASSKGQGTQAGYTF	TGTGCCAGCAGCAAAGGACAGGGGACCCAGGCTGGCTACACCTTC
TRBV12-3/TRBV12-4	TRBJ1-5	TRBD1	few	CASRRDRAHYNNQPQHF	TGTGCCAGCAGGCGGGACAGGGCCCATTATAACAATCAGCCCCAGCATTTT
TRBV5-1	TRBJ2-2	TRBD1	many	CASSLYRTGGTGELFF	TGCGCCAGCAGCTTATACCGGACAGGGGGGACCGGGGAGCTGTTTTTT
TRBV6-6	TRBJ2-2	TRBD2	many	CASSSGLAGPGELFF	TGTGCCAGCAGTTCGGGACTAGCGGGCCCAGGGGAGCTGTTTTTT
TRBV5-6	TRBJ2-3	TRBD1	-	CASSLEGQGASDTQYF	TGTGCCAGCAGCCTAGAGGGACAGGGGGCATCAGATACGCAGTATTTT
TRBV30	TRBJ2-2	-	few	CAWTAPPNTGELFF	TGTGCCTGGACCGCGCCTCCGAACACCGGGGAGCTGTTTTTT
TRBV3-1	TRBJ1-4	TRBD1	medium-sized	CASSQDWAGGREKLFF	TGTGCCAGCAGCCAAGATTGGGCAGGGGGCCGGGAAAAACTGTTTTTT
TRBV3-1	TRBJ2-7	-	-	CASSHTGTASGYEQYF	TGTGCCAGCAGCCACACCGGGACGGCGAGTGGATACGAGCAGTACTTC
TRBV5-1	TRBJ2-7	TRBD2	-	CASSSTSGAYEQYF	TGCGCCAGCAGCTCGACTAGCGGGGCCTACGAGCAGTACTTC
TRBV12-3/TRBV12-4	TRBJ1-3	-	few	CASSSGVMTGNTIYF	TGTGCCAGCAGCTCAGGGGTAATGACTGGAAACACCATATATTTT
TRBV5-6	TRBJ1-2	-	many	CASSRSGDGYTF	TGTGCCAGCAGCAGAAGTGGGGATGGCTACACCTTC
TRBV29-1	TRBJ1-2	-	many	CSANTRTSNYGYTF	TGCAGCGCTAATACTCGGACAAGCAACTATGGCTACACCTTC
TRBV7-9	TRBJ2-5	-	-	CASSRAGKGQTQYF	TGTGCCAGCAGCCGGGCGGGGAAGGGACAGACCCAGTACTTC
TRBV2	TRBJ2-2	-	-	CASTFGGDIGELFF	TGTGCCAGCACCTTTGGGGGGGACATCGGGGAGCTGTTTTTT
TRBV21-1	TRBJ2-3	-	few	CASIHQTSGGTDTQYF	TGTGCCAGCATCCACCAGACTAGCGGGGGGACAGATACGCAGTATTTT
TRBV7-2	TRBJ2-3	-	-	CASSFTDTQYF	TGTGCCAGCAGCTTCACAGATACGCAGTATTTT
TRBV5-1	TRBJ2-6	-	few	CASSITGSGANVLTF	TGCGCCAGCAGCATAACAGGTTCTGGGGCCAACGTCCTGACTTTC
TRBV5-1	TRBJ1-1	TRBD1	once	CASSQGQLNTEAFF	TGCGCCAGCAGCCAGGGACAGTTGAACACTGAAGCTTTCTTT
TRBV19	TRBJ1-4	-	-	CASTMGSQATNEKLFF	TGTGCCAGTACCATGGGTTCCCAGGCAACTAATGAAAAACTGTTTTTT
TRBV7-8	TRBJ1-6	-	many	CASSSHSTPLHF	TGTGCCAGCAGCTCGCATTCTACACCCCTCCACTTT
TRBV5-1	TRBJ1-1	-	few	CASSVYRDSNTEAFF	TGCGCCAGCAGCGTCTACAGGGACTCGAACACTGAAGCTTTCTTT
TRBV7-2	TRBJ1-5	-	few	CASSPAGGTSNQPQHF	TGTGCCAGCAGCCCAGCCGGAGGGACTAGCAATCAGCCCCAGCATTTT
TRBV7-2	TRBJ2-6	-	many	CASSFTFSGANVLTF	TGTGCCAGCAGCTTCACTTTCTCTGGGGCCAACGTCCTGACTTTC
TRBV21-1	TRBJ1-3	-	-	CASSKAAHSGNTIYF	TGTGCCAGCAGCAAAGCTGCCCATTCTGGAAACACCATATATTTT
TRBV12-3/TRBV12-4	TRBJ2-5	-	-	CASSRLQETQYF	TGTGCCAGCAGTCGGCTCCAAGAGACCCAGTACTTC
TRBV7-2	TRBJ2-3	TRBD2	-	CASSLGGGARELGTDTQYF	TGTGCCAGCAGCTTAGGCGGGGGGGCCCGTGAGTTGGGTACAGATACGCAGTATTTT